Given below is one T cell receptor (beta chain) in context. The antigen is undetermined. A clone one base away is much larger, so this may be a read error. The source of the sample is a study of molecular identifiers for immune sequencing clone quantification. With listed TCR primers and previously described methods, bulk TCR libraries were prepared. Using its own MiXCR run on the PCR reads, TCRdb lists one record per CDR3 protein. The sample contains some 100,000 distinct CDR3 sequences, around 20% of which appear only once. CDR1 is SEHNR and CDR2 is FQNEAQ in the germline V gene (reference sequence). CDR3 length: 18 residues. Sorted naive CD8 T cells were those defined as CD8+CD4-CCR7+CD45RA+. General study points: Effector cells kept over 98% of their molecules in clones above 20 RNA copies, while naive cells kept under 1% there.

Sequenced input: naive CD8+ T cells from blood, with Jurkat cell RNA spiked in. This sample's subset: FACS-sorted CD8+CD4-CCR7+CD45RA+ naive T cells. The chain recombines TRBV7-9 with TRBJ2-7; 8 bases line up with TRBD1. The clonotype comes from a human donor in good health. Some libraries in this study had Jurkat cell RNA spiked in. The CDR3 region is CASSPRTLGTGLFYEQCF. The DNA of the CDR3 is TGTGCCAGCAGCCCCCGCACCCTCGGGACAGGACTTTTCTACGAGCAGTGCTTC. Together with reference TRBV7-9 and TRBJ2-7, the CDR3 gives the full variable domain: DTGVSQNPRHKITKRGQNVTFRCDPISEHNRLYWYRQTLGQGPEFLTYFQNEAQLEKSRLLSDRFSAERPKGSFSTLEIQRTEQGDSAMYLCASSPRTLGTGLFYEQCFGPGTRLTVT.